This TCR beta chain came from a study of T-cell memory formation after mild COVID-19. TCRdb called the 5' RACE reads again in MiXCR, with one record for every CDR3 protein. The sample lists fewer than 700,000 distinct CDR3 sequences, about a fifth occurring once. The CDR3 contains 14 residues. Per germline, CDR1 MNHNY and CDR2 SVGAGI (reference sequence). The J segment lost 9 bases and the V segment lost 5 bases, leaving 10 bases of the junction unmatched. The sequence was obtained from an adult woman who had mild COVID-19 (a few samples of this study predate the infection). Cell type and time point are not known. V usage is TRBV6-6 and J usage is TRBJ2-1; 7 bases agree with TRBD2. Sequenced: PBMCs or a T cell subset sorted from them (not recorded which). The CDR3 reads CASSEGGPRAEQFF. As DNA, the CDR3 is TGTGCCAGCAGTGAGGGAGGGCCTCGGGCTGAGCAGTTCTTC.